A single sample is the source of the 21 T cell receptor beta chains below, sequenced in a study of CD4 T cells in relation to SARS-CoV-2 and coronaviruses. Clones were sequenced by immunoSEQ multiplex PCR, and TCRdb holds only the in-frame ones, with some missing. The table lists about 56,000 clones, roughly nine tenths of them singletons. Specimen: naive CD4+ T cells from PBMCs. As for subset: naive CD4+ T cells isolated by negative enrichment. The receptor set was obtained from an adult with COVID-19.

The chain is built from TRBV3-1 (or the pseudogene TRBV3-2) and TRBJ2-2, with 9 bases that match TRBD1. The CDR3 length is 13 residues. The junction had 4 bases not matched to a gene; V was cut back by 8 bases and J by 6 bases. Looked up from germline, CDR1 is LGHDT and CDR2 is YNNKEL (reference sequence). The CDR3 spells CASEQGAAGELFF. The DNA for the CDR3 is TGTGCCAGCGAACAGGGGGCCGCCGGGGAGCTGTTTTTT.

The chain couples TRBV14 to TRBJ2-5; 9 bases match TRBD2. The V gene end was trimmed by 0 bases and the J gene end by 5 bases; junction bases not matched to a gene: 10. The CDR3 length is 17 residues. CDR1 is SGHDN, CDR2 FVKESK, per germline. The CDR3 DNA reads as TGTGCCAGCAGCCAAGACGTTGGCGGGAGGGCCGCGGAGACCCAGTACTTC. Translating gives CASSQDVGGRAAETQYF. Variable domain in full (rest from reference TRBV14 and TRBJ2-5): EAGVTQFPSHSVIEKGQTVTLRCDPISGHDNLYWYRRVMGKEIKFLLHFVKESKQDESGMPNNRFLAERTGGTYSTLKVQPAELEDSGVYFCASSQDVGGRAAETQYFGPGTRLLVL.

The chain couples TRBV27 to TRBJ2-1; D not resolved. CDR1 and CDR2 (germline): MNHEY, SMNVEV (reference sequence). V was cut by 6 bases and J by 4 bases, with 19 bases left in between. The CDR3 loop spans 16 amino acids. The CDR3: CASRGGGPGTYNEQFF. In DNA form, the CDR3 reads TGTGCCAGCAGAGGTGGCGGACCTGGAACTTACAATGAGCAGTTCTTC.

The chain is built from TRBV20-1 and TRBJ2-5; D possibly corresponds to TRBD2 (5 bases). This CDR3 has 12 residues. Deletions cut 3 bases from V and 2 bases from J, with 7 bases between. Per the germline V gene, CDR1 is DFQATT and CDR2 is SNEGSKA (reference sequence). In nucleotides, the CDR3 is TGCAGTGCTAGTGGGAGACAAGAGACCCAGTACTTC. It encodes CSASGRQETQYF.

The chain couples TRBV18 to TRBJ2-1; TRBD2 matches 7 bases. Germline V gene sequence: CDR1 KGHSH, CDR2 LQKENI. The V gene end was trimmed by 2 bases and the J gene end by 0 bases; junction bases not matched to a gene: 1. The CDR3 covers 15 residues. Here the CDR3 DNA reads TGTGCCAGCTCACCATCTAGCGGCTCCTACAATGAGCAGTTCTTC. Amino acids: CASSPSSGSYNEQFF.

The rearrangement links TRBV15 to TRBJ1-4, with D possibly matching TRBD1 (6 bases). This CDR3 is built from 18 residues. The germline V gene has CDR1 LNHNV and CDR2 YYDKDF (reference sequence). V shed 3 bases and J shed 3 bases, with 20 bases lying between them. CDR3 protein: CATSRDRQADLSNEKLFF. The CDR3 DNA reads TGTGCCACCAGCAGGGATAGACAGGCGGACCTTTCTAATGAAAAACTGTTTTTT.

V is TRBV13 and J is TRBJ2-7; 7 bases agree with TRBD2. The germline CDR1 and CDR2 sequences are PRHDT and FYEKMQ (reference sequence). The CDR3 has 16 residues. V lost 4 bases to trimming and J lost 0 bases; unmatched junction nucleotides: 9. This CDR3 is CASSSTWGGSSYEQYF. The CDR3 coding sequence is TGTGCCAGCAGCTCTACTTGGGGAGGGAGCTCCTACGAGCAGTACTTC.

The chain recombines TRBV9 with TRBJ2-1; D is unclear. V lost 4 bases and J lost 0, with 11 bases in between. Germline CDR1 is SGDLS and CDR2 is YYNGEE. CDR3 length equals 15 residues. CDR3 region: CASSPHRSSYNEQFF. CDR3 DNA sequence: TGTGCCAGCAGCCCCCACAGAAGCTCCTACAATGAGCAGTTCTTC.

This clone was observed once. The chain couples TRBV18 to TRBJ2-3; TRBD1 agrees at 9 bases. This CDR3 spans 17 amino acids. Trimming removed 6 bases from V and 1 base from J; junction bases left unmatched: 11. Germline V gene lookup returns CDR1 KGHSH and CDR2 LQKENI. The CDR3 nucleotides are TGTGCCAGCTCGATGCCGGACAGGGGATATGGCACAGATACGCAGTATTTT. It encodes CASSMPDRGYGTDTQYF.

The chain couples TRBV7-3 to TRBJ2-1, with 11 bases lining up with TRBD2. The CDR3 is 15 amino acids. CDR1 is SGHTA and CDR2 is FQGTGA in the germline V gene. Trimming at V came to 1 base and at J to 8 bases, leaving 4 bases not matched to a gene. The CDR3 loop reads CASSLIAGGPDEQFF. CDR3 sequence (DNA): TGTGCCAGCAGCTTAATAGCGGGAGGGCCGGATGAGCAGTTCTTC. Full variable domain (rest looked up from reference TRBV7-3 and TRBJ2-1): GAGVSQTPSNKVTEKGKYVELRCDPISGHTALYWYRQSLGQGPEFLIYFQGTGAADDSGLPNDRFFAVRPEGSVSTLKIQRTERGDSAVYLCASSLIAGGPDEQFFGPGTRLTVL.

As concerns this clone: Lacking the conserved final phenylalanine or tryptophan, this CDR3 likely reflects a read error. This chain links TRBV15 with TRBJ1-5; D unclear. This CDR3 region has 15 residues. Trimming cost V 5 bases and J 6 bases, with 17 bases left between them. Germline CDR1 is LNHNV and CDR2 is YYDKDF (reference sequence). The CDR3 DNA reads as TGTGCCACCAGCTGGAGCCTATCCCTCGGTCAGCCCCAGCATCTT. Protein sequence: CATSWSLSLGQPQHL.

The chain carries TRBV6-5 and TRBJ2-3; D gene uncertain. The CDR3 extends over 12 amino acids. In germline, CDR1 is MNHEY, CDR2 SVGAGI. Trimming shortened V by 6 bases and J by 2 bases, and 6 bases separated the two germline ends. CDR3 region: CASSSDTDTQYF. CDR3 bases: TGTGCCAGCAGCTCAGACACAGATACGCAGTATTTT.

The chain is built from TRBV30 and TRBJ2-1; D is perhaps TRBD1 or TRBD2 (6 bases each). The CDR3 spans 13 residues. Trimming left V 3 bases short and J 10 bases short, with 16 bases between. The germline V gene has CDR1 GTSNPN and CDR2 SVGIG (reference sequence). The CDR3 loop reads CAWRWGAREEQFF. The CDR3 DNA reads as TGTGCCTGGAGATGGGGGGCGAGGGAGGAGCAGTTCTTC.

V gene TRBV9 combines with J gene TRBJ1-5, with D uncertain. The CDR3 loop spans 14 amino acids. From germline, CDR1 is SGDLS and CDR2 YYNGEE. Trimming took 2 bases from V and 5 from J, leaving 11 bases between them. In DNA form, the CDR3 reads TGTGCCAGCAGCGTCGGGAGGGCCGATCAGCCCCAGCATTTT. Its translation is CASSVGRADQPQHF.

V gene TRBV28 combines with J gene TRBJ2-7, with 12 nucleotides matching TRBD2. CDR1 and CDR2 (germline): MDHEN, SYDVKM. The CDR3 sequence is 18 residues long. J lost 3 bases, V lost 5 bases, and 14 bases had no gene match. The CDR3 region has the DNA TGTGCCAGCAGTCCCCCGAGACTAGCGGGAGAAGGGATCTACGAGCAGTACTTC. Residues: CASSPPRLAGEGIYEQYF.

This chain uses TRBV6-2 or TRBV6-3 with TRBJ2-1, with 10 bases fitting TRBD2. Trimming at V came to 5 bases and at J to 2 bases, leaving 9 bases not matched to a gene. Germline CDR1 is MNHEY and CDR2 is SVGEGT. CDR3 length equals 17 residues. The chain's CDR3 is CASSDLSGRFAYNEQFF. The CDR3 nucleotides are TGTGCCAGCAGTGATCTTAGCGGGAGGTTCGCCTACAATGAGCAGTTCTTC.

The chain recombines TRBV6-1 with TRBJ2-5, with a tentative D call TRBD2 (5 bases). Trimming left V 3 bases short and J 4 bases short, with 18 bases between. Germline assignment: CDR1 MNHNS and CDR2 SASEGT. The CDR3 runs to 16 residues. CDR3 DNA sequence: TGTGCCAGCAGTGAGGGGAACCTAGCCGACATAGAGACCCAGTACTTC. This gives the protein CASSEGNLADIETQYF.

This chain joins TRBV19 and TRBJ2-2; 11 nucleotides line up with TRBD2. Germline V gene lookup returns CDR1 LNHDA and CDR2 SQIVND (reference sequence). The CDR3 is 15 residues long. Trimming at V came to 5 bases and at J to 3 bases, leaving 2 bases not matched to a gene. CDR3: CASSRLAGHTGELFF. CDR3 nucleotide sequence: TGTGCCAGTAGTCGACTAGCGGGACACACCGGGGAGCTGTTTTTT.

This clone was seen a few times. V and J are TRBV6-6 and TRBJ1-2; no definite D call. Germline V gene data show CDR1 as MNHNY and CDR2 as SVGAGI (reference sequence). The CDR3 runs 14 residues. The V and J ends lost 7 bases and 7 bases respectively, with 19 bases between them. The DNA for the CDR3 is TGTGCCAGCACTCCGGAGGCAGAATTTCTTGGCTACACCTTC. As protein: CASTPEAEFLGYTF.

CDR3 coding DNA: TGTGCCAGCAGCTTAGATGGGGGTGTCAGCTCCTACAATGAGCAGTTCTTC. Translation: CASSLDGGVSSYNEQFF. The rearrangement uses TRBV11-3 and TRBJ2-1, with D perhaps being TRBD1 or TRBD2 (5 bases each). The germline V gene encodes CDR1 SGHNT and CDR2 YENEEA. The CDR3 spans 17 residues. V dropped 0 bases and J dropped 0 bases, with 12 bases sitting between them.

This chain joins TRBV3-1 (or the pseudogene TRBV3-2) and TRBJ2-7, with a weak D call TRBD1 (6 bases). This CDR3 is 18 amino acids long. Trimming removed 1 base from V and 0 bases from J, with 19 bases in between. Per germline, CDR1 LGHDT and CDR2 YNNKEL (reference sequence). The DNA for the CDR3 is TGTGCCAGCAGCCAAGGTTTAATGACAGGAAAGAGCTCCTACGAGCAGTACTTC. This translates into CASSQGLMTGKSSYEQYF.